The next 2 T cell receptor beta chains were all read from a single sample in a study of blood T cells in healthy people across ages. PCR was performed a second time for 7 to 11 cycles using a sample-barcoded 5' primer and a J-beta primer mix. MiXCR was run by TCRdb on the 5' RACE reads, yielding one entry per CDR3 protein. The data show approximately 580,000 distinct CDR3 sequences, with less than 25% seen just once and 8.7% held by the top ten. These same data were also listed under a study on T cells of mothers and their children.

The sequenced sample consisted of blood. Every receptor here comes from a boy aged 10-17 years in good health.

V and J are TRBV20-1 and TRBJ2-3; D might be TRBD1 or TRBD2, each matching 7 bases. V shed 8 bases and J shed 2 bases, with 20 bases lying between them. Germline V gives CDR1 DFQATT, CDR2 SNEGSKA (reference sequence). This CDR3 has 15 amino acids. DNA for the CDR3: TGCAGTATCATAGCAGGGGGACTATTCACAGATACGCAGTATTTT. As protein: CSIIAGGLFTDTQYF.

This clonotype came up a few times. This chain uses TRBV6-2 or TRBV6-3 with TRBJ2-5, with 7 bases fitting TRBD1. The end of the DNA is better explained by TRBJ2-7, so the J call may be wrong. The CDR3 is 13 residues long. CDR1 and CDR2 from the germline V gene are MNHEY and SVGEGT. The CDR3 region has the DNA TGTGCCAGCAGTCCACAGGGGTGGTACGAGCAGTACTTC. This sequence encodes CASSPQGWYEQYF.